This entry lists 9 T cell receptor beta chains sequenced from one sample in a study of beta chain features in type 1 diabetes. Study observations and caveats: All four CD4+ subsets of Type 1 diabetes patients contained TCRB CDR3s that were moderately but significantly shorter.

For these TCRs, the target antigens are not known. Sequenced material consisted of expressed TCRB transcripts (all of the isolated RNA was reverse transcribed). Generated by immunoSEQ multiplex PCR, the TCRdb table keeps only in-frame clones and is missing some. The repertoire has almost 350,000 clones, 7% to 10% of them found once; the top ten carry around 1%. The source material was central memory CD4+ T cells from blood. These receptors were collected from a man aged 25 to 40 with type 1 diabetes.

Many counts were recorded for this clone. The rearrangement joins TRBV28 to TRBJ2-5, with a tentative D call TRBD2 (6 bases). In germline, CDR1 is MDHEN, CDR2 SYDVKM. V was pared by 6 bases and J by 6 bases, with 23 bases between. CDR3 length: 16 amino acids. The chain's CDR3 is CASRPGIVGGFQTQYF. CDR3 bases: TGTGCCAGCAGGCCAGGGATTGTAGGAGGGTTTCAGACCCAGTACTTC.

The chain couples TRBV7-9 to TRBJ1-1, with TRBD1 identical over 9 bases. CDR3 length: 16 amino acids. With V trimmed by 6 bases and J by 4 bases, 12 bases remained unmatched. The germline V gene has CDR1 SEHNR and CDR2 FQNEAQ (reference sequence). The CDR3 sequence is CASSPTGGAFITEAFF. CDR3 sequence (DNA): TGTGCCAGCAGTCCTACAGGGGGCGCGTTTATCACTGAAGCTTTCTTT.

This clone was counted many times. Additional DNA sequences in this sample encode the identical CDR3. This chain joins TRBV15 and TRBJ1-1; D not certain. Germline CDR1 and CDR2: LNHNV and YYDKDF (reference sequence). With 0 bases removed from V and 5 bases from J, the gap between germline ends came to 4 bases. The CDR3 contains 12 residues. The CDR3 region is CATSRDGTEAFF. CDR3 nucleotides: TGTGCCACCAGCAGAGATGGGACTGAAGCTTTCTTT.

The chain carries TRBV6-5 and TRBJ2-7; D is unresolved. The CDR3 sequence is 13 residues long. The germline CDR1 and CDR2 sequences are MNHEY and SVGAGI. With 2 bases removed from V and 7 bases from J, the gap between germline ends came to 12 bases. The CDR3 bases are TGTGCCAGCAGTTACGAGTCGCTTCGGGAGCAGTACTTC. Protein sequence: CASSYESLREQYF.

This clone came up a few times. The V call is TRBV29-1, the J call TRBJ1-2; 8 bases match TRBD1. CDR1 and CDR2 from the germline V gene are SQVTM and ANQGSEA. J was trimmed by 6 bases and V by 4 bases; bases with no gene match: 10. The CDR3 sequence is 14 residues long. The CDR3 loop is CSVATGAYLNGYTF. CDR3 bases: TGCAGCGTTGCGACAGGGGCATACCTCAATGGCTACACCTTC.

This clone has at least ten counts. This sequence joins TRBV7-2 and TRBJ2-2; maybe TRBD2 (6 bases). The CDR3 is made up of 15 amino acids. Trimming took 1 base from V and 2 from J, leaving 8 bases between them. Per the germline V gene, CDR1 is SGHTA and CDR2 is FQGNSA. This chain's CDR3 is CASSLEGLNTGELFF. As DNA, the CDR3 is TGTGCCAGCAGCTTAGAGGGACTCAACACCGGGGAGCTGTTTTTT. The whole variable domain, filled in from reference TRBV7-2 and TRBJ2-2, reads GAGVSQSPSNKVTEKGKDVELRCDPISGHTALYWYRQSLGQGLEFLIYFQGNSAPDKSGLPSDRFSAERTGGSVSTLTIQRTQQEDSAVYLCASSLEGLNTGELFFGEGSRLTVL.

This clone occurred a few times. J is TRBJ2-3 and V is TRBV6-5; D ambiguous. CDR3 size: 13 residues. Trimming removed 6 bases from V and 3 bases from J, with 10 bases in between. From germline, CDR1 is MNHEY and CDR2 SVGAGI. This CDR3 reads CASRFIGTDTQYF. In DNA, the CDR3 is TGTGCCAGCAGATTCATCGGGACAGATACGCAGTATTTT.

The sample holds a few counts of this clone. The chain employs TRBV7-2 and TRBJ2-5; D is unresolved. The CDR3 runs 17 residues. V was pared by 1 base and J by 4 bases, with 19 bases between. CDR1 and CDR2 (germline): SGHTA, FQGNSA. The CDR3 sequence is CASSLETRTRKGETQYF. The CDR3 nucleotides read TGTGCCAGCAGCTTAGAGACACGGACGAGGAAGGGAGAGACCCAGTACTTC.

This clone was seen only a few times. The chain combines TRBV2 with TRBJ2-4, with 8 bases lining up with TRBD2. J gave up 0 bases and V 6 bases, and 10 bases lay outside the gene matches. Germline V gene data show CDR1 as SNHLY and CDR2 as FYNNEI. This CDR3 has 17 residues. CDR3 nucleotides: TGTGCCAGCAGCCAACCTGGCGGGGGGTTAGCCAAAAACATTCAGTACTTC. Amino acids: CASSQPGGGLAKNIQYF.